Below, 6 T cell receptor beta chains from the same sample are listed, as sequenced in a study of T-cell memory formation after mild COVID-19. TCRdb called the 5' RACE reads again in MiXCR, with one record for every CDR3 protein. Here the sample spans under 450,000 distinct CDR3 sequences, 20% to 25% being singletons. Sequencing input: PBMCs or a T cell subset sorted from them (not recorded which). All receptors come from a man younger than 30 who had mild COVID-19 (a few samples of this study predate the infection). Cell type and time point are not known.

CDR3 coding DNA: TGTGCCAGCAGTTTAGCTACGACAGATACGCAGTATTTT. Residues: CASSLATTDTQYF. J is TRBJ2-3 and V is TRBV12-3 or TRBV12-4, with D unresolved. The V gene lost 0 bases and the J gene lost 3 bases, with 4 bases spanning the gap. The CDR3 has 13 residues.

This clonotype was picked up a small number of times. V is TRBV6-1 and J is TRBJ2-1; 8 bases are shared with TRBD1. Germline-derived CDR1 and CDR2 are MNHNS and SASEGT. J was trimmed by 4 bases and V by 1 base; bases with no gene match: 3. The CDR3 covers 15 residues. DNA of the CDR3: TGTGCCAGCAGTGAAGGGACAGGGTGGTACAATGAGCAGTTCTTC. Protein: CASSEGTGWYNEQFF.

In the case of this clonotype: A junction end diverges from the germline sequence, so it may reflect a read error. The gene calls are TRBV7-7 and TRBJ2-5; either TRBD1 or TRBD2 may fit D (5 bases each). Germline CDR1 and CDR2: SSHAT and FNYEAQ (reference sequence). The CDR3 has 16 amino acids. CDR3 in DNA: TGTGCTAGCAGCTTAGGGCCGGGGCAGTCCTCCGAGACCCAGTACTTC. This sequence encodes CASSLGPGQSSETQYF. The full variable domain, with the rest looked up from reference TRBV7-7 and TRBJ2-5, is GAGVSQSPRYKVTKRGQDVTLRCDPISSHATLYWYQQALGQGPEFLTYFNYEAQPDKSGLPSDRFSAERPEGSISTLTIQRTEQRDSAMYRCASSLGPGQSSETQYFGPGTRLLVL.

This chain links TRBV21-1 with TRBJ2-5; the D call in the table, TRBD2, was not verified against the DNA. TRBV21-1 is a listed pseudogene. The length of the CDR3 is 12 residues. The CDR3 loop is CASKRGFETQYF. CDR3 bases: TGTGCCAGCAAGCGAGGGTTTGAGACCCAGTACTTC.

This clonotype was counted only a few times. CDR3 DNA sequence: TGTGCCAGCAGCTTAGGGGGGGAGAGGGAGACCCAGTACTTC. This codes for CASSLGGERETQYF. The V call is TRBV7-2, the J call TRBJ2-5; possible D gene TRBD2, 6 bases. With 1 base removed from V and 5 bases from J, the gap between germline ends came to 11 bases. Germline CDR1 is SGHTA and CDR2 is FQGNSA. There are 14 residues in the CDR3. Together with reference TRBV7-2 and TRBJ2-5, the CDR3 gives the full variable domain: GAGVSQSPSNKVTEKGKDVELRCDPISGHTALYWYRQSLGQGLEFLIYFQGNSAPDKSGLPSDRFSAERTGGSVSTLTIQRTQQEDSAVYLCASSLGGERETQYFGPGTRLLVL.

V usage is TRBV29-1 and J usage is TRBJ1-1; D remains unclear. V was clipped by 3 bases and J by 6 bases, with 11 bases between them. The CDR3 consists of 12 residues. Germline V gene sequence: CDR1 SQVTM, CDR2 ANQGSEA. CDR3 nucleotides: TGCAGCGTTGAGGCGGGAAGGGCTGAAGCTTTCTTT. This translates into CSVEAGRAEAFF.